This entry describes one TCR beta chain. Which antigen it targets is not known. Base qualities are missing; no much larger clone stands one base away. The data were obtained in a study of T cells after yellow fever vaccination (dated by TCRdb to the late 2010s). Regarding the research as a whole: The SMART-Seq v4 Ultra Low Input RNA kit was used to prepare libraries from fractions with low cell numbers. Bulk TCR alpha and beta repertoires were sequenced longitudinally to track T-cell clones before and after primary and booster YFV17D yellow fever vaccination. Blood was drawn at multiple timepoints before and after primary and secondary immunization, with bulk PBMC replicates and cell subsets isolated. Two healthy male donors, one aged 18 to 30 and one aged 30 to 40 years, made up the cohort.

For sequencing, an Illumina NovaSeq 6000 was employed. Synthesis of TCR cDNA relied on 5'RACE template switching, a step that introduced a universal primer site along with unique molecular identifiers. cDNA synthesis was primed from both the TCR alpha and TCR beta constant segments. Two PCR steps were used to amplify libraries, with sample barcodes and sequencing adapters being added in the second step. Sequencing of the libraries was done on either Illumina HiSeq 2500 (2x100 bp) or NovaSeq (2x150 bp). On the authors' methods: MIGEC handled demultiplexing of reads and collapsing into UMI consensus sequences, while MiXCR performed V(D)J alignment. Vaccine-responding clonotypes were identified with edgeR using replicate PBMC samples, with FDR below 0.01 and a log2 fold change above 5 up to day 15 being required. Bulk clonotypes were assigned CD4 or CD8 identity according to which sequenced CD4 or CD8 repertoire held them at higher abundance. Clones were called with MiXCR by TCRdb after fastp trimmed the public reads at Q25, and only in-frame beta chains were retained. Records with the same CDR3 protein are collapsed into one entry carrying the most frequent genes and DNA. The V and J calls come from TCRdb's annotation, not from the publication. The sample table records some 150,000 distinct CDR3 sequences; 7% to 10% of these occur just once. Around 33% of the sample comes from the top ten.

The treatment or condition label for this specimen denotes: live attenuated yellow fever vaccine strain. PBMCs were isolated from peripheral blood using a standard Ficoll-Paque protocol. CD4 and CD8 T-cell fractions were isolated with Dynabeads CD4 and CD8 positive selection kits. TriZol was used to extract RNA from bulk PBMCs, CD4 and CD8 fractions, and dextramer-positive and dextramer-negative fractions. The CDR3 measures 16 amino acids from cysteine to phenylalanine. Of all the DNA, just the CDR3 is kept, 48 bases in frame from base 1. Trimming at the junction amounts to 9 bases on V and 5 bases on J, and the germline ends lie 22 bases apart. CDR1 and CDR2 are read off the germline V gene (reference sequence) as LNHDA and SQIVND. The full study reports these points: FACS-sorted repertoires could contain abundant contaminating clonotypes from the bulk population, so computational filtering was required. Most clones expanded after primary vaccination were re-detected after the booster (almost 97% of CD4 and more than 70% of CD8), suggesting broad memory maintenance. Because the study included only two donors, the extent to which the findings can be generalized is limited. A small share of clonotypes occurred in both CD4 and CD8 compartments, likely arising from convergent recombination. Compared with the primary T-cell response, the secondary T-cell response was weaker but faster, peaking on day 5 rather than day 15.

Source: CD8+ T cells sorted from PBMCs, taken 45 days after the yellow fever booster vaccination. Recombination connected TRBV19 to TRBJ1-4; the D segment cannot be called with confidence. The receptor's source is a man aged 18 to 30 who received the YFV17D yellow fever vaccine. The nucleotide sequence reads TGTGCCAGCAAGCTCGGGTACAGCGGTCAGAATGAAAAACTGTTTTTT. This gives the protein CASKLGYSGQNEKLFF.